This is a list of T cell receptor beta chains from one sample in a study of identical twins. Each CDR3 protein gets one entry after TCRdb re-called the 5' RACE reads with MiXCR. The table lists just under 550,000 distinct CDR3 sequences, about 15% of them singletons, with 0.35% to 0.45% in the top ten. The data also belong to a second study, concerning yellow fever vaccine responses in identical twins.

Sequenced input: CD4+ T cells sorted from blood. These receptors all come from a woman younger than 35 in good health. The CDR3 runs from the conserved cysteine through the conserved F or W. D genes are given only for firm matches. Expanded clones are given a class, and other clones once, few, many or no size at all.

>NA|NA|TRBV7-9
CASSPIPALAPLHF
>NA|NA|TRBV12-3/TRBV12-4
CASGASSYNEQFF
>few|TRBD2|TRBV10-3
CAIGGGAGGLAGADTQYF
>NA|TRBD2|TRBV5-1
CASSSDGLASYEQYF
>NA|NA|TRBV27
CASQPPGGSQYF
>few|NA|TRBV2
CASSEVSQETQYF
>few|TRBD2|TRBV7-6
CASSLGASGADTQYF
>few|NA|TRBV2
CASSLRRDSGYTGELFF
>NA|TRBD2|TRBV28
CASSLGSGGTGELFF
>NA|TRBD1|TRBV5-1
CASSAEQGAAVTQYF
>NA|NA|TRBV21-1
CASSKGTGSNQPQHF
>NA|TRBD2|TRBV20-1
CSAVAGVTYNEQFF
>many|NA|TRBV28
CASSLPVTSTNEKLFF
>NA|NA|TRBV5-1
CASSLALLGSNTQYF
>few|TRBD2|TRBV11-3
CASSLVSAGGQFF
>few|NA|TRBV12-3/TRBV12-4
CASSLSRGTPGGGDTQYF